This TCR beta chain was captured by sequencing in a study of beta chain features in type 1 diabetes (dated by TCRdb to 2016 to 2019). For the study in its entirety: Patients and healthy donors did not differ in mean age, gender distribution, total cell number or subset yield. Naive and central memory subsets were obtained from all 30 or so donors, but regulatory and stem cell-like memory subsets were isolated from only 8 patients and roughly eight healthy donors. In the study, TCRB repertoires of sorted circulating CD4+ T cell subsets from recently diagnosed type 1 diabetes patients were compared with those of matched healthy donors. A total of around 100 million sorted cells were examined across all samples, and RNA yield correlated strongly with the number of cells per subset. Overall results and qualifications from the work: The naive, central memory and regulatory TCRB repertoires appeared to resemble one another more closely among patients than among healthy donors. Only small numbers of individuals were included in the HLA sub-analyses, which left unresolved whether HLA type had any influence on TCRB rearrangement. Fewer insertions and more nucleotide deletions at VDJ recombination sites were observed in patients with type 1 diabetes, implying thymic rearrangement abnormalities. A moderate but significant shortening of TCRB CDR3 length was observed in type 1 diabetes patients in all four CD4+ subsets. PCR might favor shorter templates, but patient and control samples were amplified and corrected together, so any skew would affect both groups equally. Because cDNA was sequenced instead of genomic DNA, highly expressing activated cells could be over-represented, though the groups showed no difference in activation or CD3 levels.

All of the isolated RNA was reverse transcribed with the High Capacity cDNA Reverse Transcription Kit, so expressed TCRB transcripts were sequenced. Deep immunoSEQ sequencing was applied to naive, central memory and regulatory T cell samples, giving an average of roughly 3.5 million total reads per sample. Sorted cells were lysed in RLT buffer and RNA was extracted with DNase-treated RNeasy Micro or Mini kits, depending on cell number. To prevent cross-contamination, every cell subset was processed on its own, while patient and healthy donor samples were processed together. Using the immunoSEQ multiplex PCR, TCRB sequences were amplified from cDNA into 87-bp fragments spanning the CDR3 region. Amplicons were sequenced on the Illumina HiSeq platform. As for the authors' bioinformatics: Synthetic template baselines were used to correct PCR bias computationally, reads within Hamming distance 2 were collapsed, and singletons that could not be merged were discarded. Reads were aligned against IMGT to assign V, D and J genes, CDR3 length and insertions or deletions at six rearrangement sites. Clonotype counts were normalized to sorted cell number within each subset before computing true diversity and Gini coefficients with the tcR R package. The overlap coefficient, calculated on TCRB nucleotide sequences, was used to measure repertoire sharing. Out-of-frame TCRB sequences from naive cells were analyzed to stand in for the pre-selection repertoire. Not all clones reach the TCRdb copy of this immuneACCESS table, which keeps in-frame sequences only. Checked studies attribute under half of the gap to unresolved V genes and leave the rest unexplained. The V and J calls and clone size come from that table; D and trimming were worked out from the DNA. This sample has 350,000 to 450,000 clones in its table, and about 15% of those were observed once. The top ten clones comprise under 0.04% of the sample.

From each donor, a single peripheral blood sample of about 100 mL on average was drawn into heparinised tubes. A BD FACSAria II was used to sort naive, central memory, regulatory and stem cell-like memory CD4+ T cells with a panel that included CD45RO, CCR7, CD25, CD127, CD95 and CD27. Purity was above 98% for every sorted population. Right away, PBMCs were isolated by Lymphoprep density gradient centrifugation and were stained directly, with no culture step. Samples were stained and sorted in pairs, with one healthy donor and one patient per experiment, so that batch effects were minimized. From the germline V gene (reference sequence), CDR1 is LNHNV and CDR2 is YYDKDF. V has 9 bases trimmed and J has 4 bases trimmed; junction bases matching no gene number 8. From cysteine to phenylalanine, the CDR3 is 14 amino acids long. Only CDR3 DNA is held: 42 bases, read in frame from base 1. This clone was detected only a few times. Which antigen it targets is not known. No base qualities exist here, and no much larger clone lies one base off it.

The sample comprised naive CD4+ T cells from blood. Taken with the paper, the label for cell subset or site translates to: true naive CD4+ T cells. This sequence was found in a man aged 25 to 45 in good health. This chain is built from TRBV15 and TRBJ2-5, with 10 junctional bases fitting TRBD2. The CDR3 corresponds to CATYQSGRGETQYF. The DNA is TGTGCCACATATCAGAGCGGGAGGGGAGAGACCCAGTACTTC.